These T cell receptor beta chains were read from a single sample in a study of early T cells in non-severe SARS-CoV-2 infection. TCRdb independently ran MiXCR on the 5' RACE reads; one entry per CDR3 protein. The sample includes some 100,000 distinct CDR3 sequences, over 12% of them seen just once. Sequencing was carried out using whole blood. These receptors were collected from an adult who was a healthcare worker with PCR-confirmed SARS-CoV-2 infection or an uninfected control (not recorded which). Each CDR3 is given with its conserved first and last residue. A D gene is named only where the DNA matches it firmly. Where a row states a size, it is once, few, many or the class of an expanded clone; other rows omit it.

J,V,D,size,CDR3,DNA
TRBJ2-5,TRBV6-2/TRBV6-3,TRBD2,few,CASVAGGRQETQYF,TGTGCCAGCGTAGCGGGGGGCCGACAAGAGACCCAGTACTTC
TRBJ1-2,TRBV20-1,NA,NA,CSARGTRSAGYTF,TGCAGTGCTAGAGGGACACGGTCGGCCGGCTACACCTTC
TRBJ1-1,TRBV3-1,NA,NA,CASSPHRVGVGWTEVFF,TGTGCCAGCAGCCCCCACCGAGTGGGGGTTGGATGGACTGAAGTTTTCTTT
TRBJ1-1,TRBV6-1,NA,few,CASSEGRSGRLTEAFF,TGTGCCAGCAGTGAAGGGCGGTCGGGCAGACTAACTGAAGCTTTCTTT
TRBJ2-2,TRBV5-6,TRBD2,many,CASSLPGGNTGELFF,TGTGCCAGCAGCTTGCCGGGGGGGAACACCGGGGAGCTGTTTTTT
TRBJ2-3,TRBV6-6,TRBD2,many,CASSTSGGTRDTQYF,TGTGCCAGCAGTACTAGCGGGGGAACCCGAGATACGCAGTATTTT
TRBJ1-1,TRBV12-5,NA,NA,CASGFLGRPPEAFF,TGTGCTAGTGGTTTCCTGGGGCGACCTCCTGAAGCTTTCTTT
TRBJ2-3,TRBV7-3,TRBD1,NA,CASRRRTGTDTQYF,TGTGCCAGCAGGCGACGGACAGGGACAGATACGCAGTATTTT
TRBJ1-6,TRBV7-3,NA,few,CASSLGQGVYSPLHF,TGTGCCAGCAGCTTAGGTCAGGGTGTGTATTCACCCCTCCACTTT
TRBJ1-1,TRBV6-6,NA,NA,CASSYRNTEAFF,TGTGCCAGCAGTTATCGGAACACTGAAGCTTTCTTT
TRBJ1-6,TRBV19,NA,NA,CASGQSSYNSPLHF,TGTGCCAGTGGGCAGAGCTCCTATAATTCACCCCTCCACTTT
TRBJ1-3,TRBV27,TRBD1,few,CASSPNRGWSGNTIYF,TGTGCCAGCAGCCCAAACAGGGGTTGGTCTGGAAACACCATATATTTT
TRBJ2-3,TRBV5-5,NA,NA,CASSLDGVTDTQYF,TGTGCCAGCAGCTTGGATGGGGTAACAGATACGCAGTATTTT
TRBJ2-5,TRBV18,TRBD2,NA,CASSPPQRGGAETQYF,TGTGCCAGCTCACCACCACAGCGGGGGGGCGCGGAGACCCAGTACTTC
TRBJ1-1,TRBV29-1,NA,NA,CSVASRQANTEAFF,TGCAGCGTTGCATCTCGGCAGGCGAACACTGAAGCTTTCTTT
TRBJ2-1,TRBV5-1,TRBD1,NA,CASSNNRGRNNEQFF,TGCGCCAGCAGCAACAACAGGGGGAGGAACAATGAGCAGTTCTTC
TRBJ1-1,TRBV24-1,NA,NA,CATSRGHIGAEAFF,TGTGCCACCAGTCGAGGTCATATAGGCGCTGAAGCTTTCTTT
TRBJ2-5,TRBV24-1,NA,few,CATSDFAAETQYF,TGTGCCACCAGTGATTTTGCGGCCGAGACCCAGTACTTC
TRBJ2-1,TRBV4-1,NA,NA,CASSQFKGLIYNEQFF,TGCGCCAGCAGCCAATTTAAGGGACTCATCTACAATGAGCAGTTCTTC
TRBJ1-2,TRBV21-1,NA,few,CASSKDGRGLSTENYGYTF,TGTGCCAGCAGCAAAGATGGCAGGGGGCTTTCTACGGAAAACTATGGCTACACCTTC
TRBJ1-1,TRBV20-1,NA,NA,CSAIPRERGTEAFF,TGCAGTGCTATCCCTCGGGAACGGGGCACTGAAGCTTTCTTT
TRBJ1-2,TRBV29-1,NA,NA,CSVAPEYGYTF,TGCAGCGTTGCCCCCGAGTATGGCTACACCTTC
TRBJ2-5,TRBV7-6,NA,NA,CASSLSASVVETQYF,TGTGCCAGCAGCTTATCGGCTAGCGTGGTGGAGACCCAGTACTTC
TRBJ1-2,TRBV10-1,NA,few,CASSDPGYTF,TGCGCCAGCAGTGATCCTGGCTACACCTTC
TRBJ1-1,TRBV2,NA,many,CASKRGSENTEAFF,TGTGCCAGCAAAAGGGGTTCGGAAAACACTGAAGCTTTCTTT
TRBJ1-4,TRBV20-1,TRBD1,few,CSAQETGGREKLFF,TGCAGTGCCCAGGAGACAGGGGGACGTGAAAAACTGTTTTTT
TRBJ2-5,TRBV2,NA,NA,CATTQNGARETQYF,TGTGCCACCACCCAGAATGGGGCACGGGAGACCCAGTACTTC
TRBJ1-5,TRBV20-1,NA,NA,CSATGGGAGQPQHF,TGCAGTGCTACCGGGGGGGGCGCGGGTCAGCCCCAGCATTTT
TRBJ2-5,TRBV29-1,NA,few,CSAEWQSQETQYF,TGCAGCGCCGAGTGGCAGAGCCAAGAGACCCAGTACTTC
TRBJ1-1,TRBV2,NA,few,CASSEDEGHPNRAFF,TGTGCCAGCAGTGAAGACGAGGGGCACCCAAATCGGGCTTTCTTT
TRBJ1-4,TRBV2,NA,many,CASSEALQVLNEKLFF,TGTGCCAGCAGTGAAGCTTTGCAGGTTCTTAATGAAAAACTGTTTTTT
TRBJ2-1,TRBV5-1,NA,NA,CASSLGSWAEQFF,TGCGCCAGCAGCTTGGGGTCGTGGGCTGAGCAGTTCTTC
TRBJ2-1,TRBV6-6,TRBD2,many,CASRGTSGNNEQFF,TGTGCCAGCCGAGGGACTAGCGGTAACAATGAGCAGTTCTTC
TRBJ1-1,TRBV12-3/TRBV12-4,NA,few,CASRRGAEGTEAFF,TGTGCCAGCAGGAGGGGGGCGGAGGGTACTGAAGCTTTCTTT
TRBJ2-1,TRBV6-5,TRBD1,many,CASSFASQGKEQFF,TGTGCCAGCAGTTTTGCGTCACAGGGGAAGGAGCAGTTCTTC